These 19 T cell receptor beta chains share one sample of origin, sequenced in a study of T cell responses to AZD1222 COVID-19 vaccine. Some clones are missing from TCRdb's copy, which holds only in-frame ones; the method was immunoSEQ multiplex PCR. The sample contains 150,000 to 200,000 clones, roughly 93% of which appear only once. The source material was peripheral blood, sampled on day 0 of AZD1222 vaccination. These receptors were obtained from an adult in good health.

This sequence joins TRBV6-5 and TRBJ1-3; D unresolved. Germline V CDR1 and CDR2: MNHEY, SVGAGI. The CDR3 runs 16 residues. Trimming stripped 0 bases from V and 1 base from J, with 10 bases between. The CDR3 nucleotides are TGTGCCAGCAGTTACTCGGGCGGAGGGTCTGGAAACACCATATATTTT. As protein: CASSYSGGGSGNTIYF.

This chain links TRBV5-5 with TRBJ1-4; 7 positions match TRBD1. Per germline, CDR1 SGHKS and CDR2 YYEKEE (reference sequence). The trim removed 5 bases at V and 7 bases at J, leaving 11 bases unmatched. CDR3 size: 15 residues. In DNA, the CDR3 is TGTGCCAGCAGTTGGGAAGCTGGGACAGCTGAAAAACTGTTTTTT. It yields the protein CASSWEAGTAEKLFF. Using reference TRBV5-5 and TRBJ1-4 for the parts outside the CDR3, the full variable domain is DAGVTQSPTHLIKTRGQQVTLRCSPISGHKSVSWYQQVLGQGPQFIFQYYEKEERGRGNFPDRFSARQFPNYSSELNVNALLLGDSALYLCASSWEAGTAEKLFFGSGTQLSVL.

The CDR3 sequence is CASSISRDRAYGYTF. The DNA for the CDR3 is TGTGCCAGCAGCATAAGCCGGGACAGGGCCTATGGCTACACCTTC. This chain links TRBV7-9 with TRBJ1-2; TRBD1 matches at 9 bases. This CDR3 has 15 residues. The J segment lost 4 bases and the V segment lost 5 bases, leaving 8 bases of the junction unmatched. The germline CDR1 and CDR2 sequences are SEHNR and FQNEAQ (reference sequence).

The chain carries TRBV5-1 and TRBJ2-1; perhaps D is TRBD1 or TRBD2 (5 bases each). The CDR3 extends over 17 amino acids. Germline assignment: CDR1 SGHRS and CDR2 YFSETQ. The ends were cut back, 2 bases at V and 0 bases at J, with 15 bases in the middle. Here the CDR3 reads CASSFDPIGTSYNEQFF. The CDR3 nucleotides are TGCGCCAGCAGCTTCGACCCAATCGGGACCTCCTACAATGAGCAGTTCTTC.

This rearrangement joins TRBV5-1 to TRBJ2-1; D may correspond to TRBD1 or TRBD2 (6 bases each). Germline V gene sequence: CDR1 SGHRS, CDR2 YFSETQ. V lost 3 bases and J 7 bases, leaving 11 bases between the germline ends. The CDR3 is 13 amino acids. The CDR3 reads CASSWRGGNEQFF. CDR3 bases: TGCGCCAGCAGCTGGCGAGGGGGGAATGAGCAGTTCTTC.

The CDR3 loop is CASSLTGARITEAFF. CDR3 in DNA: TGTGCCAGCAGCCTCACAGGGGCTAGAATAACTGAAGCTTTCTTT. The chain has TRBV7-9 and TRBJ1-1; 7 nucleotides agree with TRBD1. The CDR3 extends over 15 amino acids. Germline V gives CDR1 SEHNR, CDR2 FQNEAQ (reference sequence). With 5 bases clipped from V and 5 bases from J, the junction kept 11 bases outside the gene matches.

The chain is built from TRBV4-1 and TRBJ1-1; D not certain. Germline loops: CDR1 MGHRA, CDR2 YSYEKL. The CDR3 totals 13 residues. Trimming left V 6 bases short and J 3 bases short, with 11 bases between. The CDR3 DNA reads TGCGCCAGCAGTCAAAGGGTATACACTGAAGCTTTCTTT. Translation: CASSQRVYTEAFF.

CDR3 DNA: TGCGCCAGCAGCCAAGGGGCTAGACTAGCTTCCTCTGGGACCCAGTACTTC. This sequence encodes CASSQGARLASSGTQYF. The chain carries TRBV4-1 and TRBJ2-5; 7 bases are shared with TRBD2. V shed 1 base, J shed 7 bases, and the junction held 15 bases outside the gene matches. This CDR3 has 17 residues. The germline gives CDR1 MGHRA, CDR2 YSYEKL.

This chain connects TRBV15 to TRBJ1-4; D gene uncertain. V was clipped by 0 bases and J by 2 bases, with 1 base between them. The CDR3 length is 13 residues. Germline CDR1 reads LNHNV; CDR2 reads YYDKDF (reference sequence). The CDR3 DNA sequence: TGTGCCACCAGCAGAGATACTAATGAAAAACTGTTTTTT. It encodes CATSRDTNEKLFF.

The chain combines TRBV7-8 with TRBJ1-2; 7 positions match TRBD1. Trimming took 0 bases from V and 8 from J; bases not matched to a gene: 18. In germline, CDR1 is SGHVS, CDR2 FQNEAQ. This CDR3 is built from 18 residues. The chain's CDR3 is CASSLAFKIRDSEAGYTF. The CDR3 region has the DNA TGTGCCAGCAGCTTAGCCTTCAAAATCCGGGACAGTGAAGCGGGCTACACCTTC.

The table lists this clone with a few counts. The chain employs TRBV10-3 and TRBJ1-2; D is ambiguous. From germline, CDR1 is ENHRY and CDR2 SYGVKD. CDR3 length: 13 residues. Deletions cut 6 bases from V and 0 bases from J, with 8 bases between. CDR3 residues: CAIRAGANYGYTF. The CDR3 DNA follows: TGTGCCATCAGGGCTGGAGCTAACTATGGCTACACCTTC.

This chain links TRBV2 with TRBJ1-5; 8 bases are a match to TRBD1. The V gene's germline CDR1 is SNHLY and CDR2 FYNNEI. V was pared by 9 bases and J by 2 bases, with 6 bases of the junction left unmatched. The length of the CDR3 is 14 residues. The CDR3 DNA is TGTGCCAGTGGACCGGGACAGGGCAATCAGCCCCAGCATTTT. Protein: CASGPGQGNQPQHF.

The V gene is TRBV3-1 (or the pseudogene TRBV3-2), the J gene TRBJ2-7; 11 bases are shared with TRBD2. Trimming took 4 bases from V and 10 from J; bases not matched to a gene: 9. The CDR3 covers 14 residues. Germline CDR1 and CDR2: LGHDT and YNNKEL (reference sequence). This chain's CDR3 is CASSLRLAGSLQYF. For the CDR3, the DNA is TGTGCCAGCAGCCTTCGACTAGCGGGGAGCCTACAGTACTTC.

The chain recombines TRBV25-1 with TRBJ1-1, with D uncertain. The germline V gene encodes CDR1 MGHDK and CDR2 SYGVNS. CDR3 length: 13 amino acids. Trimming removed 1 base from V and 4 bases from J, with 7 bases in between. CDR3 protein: CASSELGSTEAFF. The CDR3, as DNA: TGTGCCAGCAGTGAATTGGGGAGCACTGAAGCTTTCTTT.

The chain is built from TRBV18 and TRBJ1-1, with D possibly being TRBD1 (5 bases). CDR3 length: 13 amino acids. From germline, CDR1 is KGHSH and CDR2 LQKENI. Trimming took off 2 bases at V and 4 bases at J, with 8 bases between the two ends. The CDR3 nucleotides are TGTGCCAGCTCACCAGCGGGGGGCACTGAAGCTTTCTTT. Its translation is CASSPAGGTEAFF.

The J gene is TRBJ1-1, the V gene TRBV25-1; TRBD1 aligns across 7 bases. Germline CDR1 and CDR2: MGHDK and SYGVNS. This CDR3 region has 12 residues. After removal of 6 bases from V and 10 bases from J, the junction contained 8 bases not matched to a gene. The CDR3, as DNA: TGTGCCAGCAGCGTACAGGGGCCAGGAGCTTTCTTT. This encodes CASSVQGPGAFF.

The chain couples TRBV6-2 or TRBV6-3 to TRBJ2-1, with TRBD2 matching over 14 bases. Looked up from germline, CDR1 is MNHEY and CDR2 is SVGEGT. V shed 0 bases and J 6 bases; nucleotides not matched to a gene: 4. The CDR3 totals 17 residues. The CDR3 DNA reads TGTGCCAGCAGTTACTCGACTAGCGGGAGGGACATCAATGAGCAGTTCTTC. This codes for CASSYSTSGRDINEQFF.

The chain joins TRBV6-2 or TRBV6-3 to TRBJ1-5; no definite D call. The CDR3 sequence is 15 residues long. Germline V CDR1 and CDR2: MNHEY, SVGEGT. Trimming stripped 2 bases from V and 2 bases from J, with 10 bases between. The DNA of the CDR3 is TGTGCCAGCAGTTACCTCAGCGGGGGCAATCAGCCCCAGCATTTT. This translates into CASSYLSGGNQPQHF.

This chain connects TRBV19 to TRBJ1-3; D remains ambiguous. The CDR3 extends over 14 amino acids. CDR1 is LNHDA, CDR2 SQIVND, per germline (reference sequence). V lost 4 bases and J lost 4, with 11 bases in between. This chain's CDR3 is CASSTRRSGNTIYF. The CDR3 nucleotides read TGTGCCAGTAGTACCCGGCGTTCCGGAAACACCATATATTTT.